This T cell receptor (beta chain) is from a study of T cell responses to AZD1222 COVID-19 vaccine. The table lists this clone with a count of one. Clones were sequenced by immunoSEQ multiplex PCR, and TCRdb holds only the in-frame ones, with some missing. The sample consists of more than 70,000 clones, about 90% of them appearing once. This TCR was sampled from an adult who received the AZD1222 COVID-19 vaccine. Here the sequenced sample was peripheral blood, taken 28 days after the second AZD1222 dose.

The CDR3 spells CASSPVQKSSYNEQFF. CDR3 in DNA: TGCGCCAGCAGTCCCGTACAGAAAAGCTCCTACAATGAGCAGTTCTTC. V usage is TRBV10-1 and J usage is TRBJ2-1; D is unclear. Trimming pared 5 bases from V and 0 bases from J, leaving 14 bases between. CDR1 is WNHNN, CDR2 SYGVQD, per germline (reference sequence). The CDR3 sequence is 16 residues long.